These 24 T cell receptor beta chains came from one sample sequenced in a study of T cells in Graves' hyperthyroidism and ophthalmopathy. Using RNA transcripts as the source, TCR beta CDR3 regions were amplified. Carried out on the TCR CDR3, a first-round RT-PCR used the HTBI primer set. A single record per CDR3 protein comes from TCRdb applying MiXCR to the multiplex PCR reads. The sample shows about 460,000 distinct CDR3 sequences, under 25% of them seen only once. The sequenced sample was blood. The receptor set was obtained from a woman in her 70s with Graves' ophthalmopathy.

V usage is TRBV9 and J usage is TRBJ1-4; 9 bases agree with TRBD1. Trimming took 2 bases from V and 8 from J; bases not matched to a gene: 7. The CDR3 has 15 residues. Germline-derived CDR1 and CDR2 are SGDLS and YYNGEE. CDR3: CASSVLQGAWEKLFF. Here the CDR3 DNA reads TGTGCCAGCAGCGTCCTACAGGGGGCTTGGGAAAAACTGTTTTTT.

The CDR3 DNA reads TGTGCCAGCAGCTTAGTGGGACTAGCGACCAACACCGGGGAGCTGTTTTTT. This gives the protein CASSLVGLATNTGELFF. V is TRBV7-3 and J is TRBJ2-2, with 10 bases aligning to TRBD2. With V trimmed by 2 bases and J by 2 bases, 5 bases remained unmatched. The germline V gene has CDR1 SGHTA and CDR2 FQGTGA. The length of the CDR3 is 17 residues.

This clonotype was recorded a few times. The chain joins TRBV28 to TRBJ2-5; 7 bases match TRBD2. With V trimmed by 10 bases and J by 6 bases, 14 bases remained unmatched. Germline CDR1 and CDR2: MDHEN and SYDVKM. CDR3 length: 14 amino acids. The DNA of the CDR3 is TGTGCCACCCGGGGGAGGGGCAGCAAGAAGACCCAGTACTTC. This encodes CATRGRGSKKTQYF.

The genes are TRBV6-2 or TRBV6-3 and TRBJ2-3, with 13 bases aligning to TRBD2. There are 19 residues in the CDR3. J was trimmed by 2 bases and V by 5 bases; bases with no gene match: 13. Germline lookup yields CDR1 MNHEY and CDR2 SVGEGT. The CDR3 region is CASSPLTPGLAGNTDTQYF. In nucleotides, the CDR3 is TGTGCCAGCAGTCCCCTAACCCCGGGACTAGCGGGAAACACAGATACGCAGTATTTT.

This rearrangement joins TRBV5-1 to TRBJ1-1; 7 nucleotides match TRBD1. Germline V gene sequence: CDR1 SGHRS, CDR2 YFSETQ. CDR3 length equals 15 residues. V shed 4 bases and J 5 bases; nucleotides not matched to a gene: 11. The CDR3 is CASSATEGARTEAFF. The CDR3 nucleotides read TGCGCCAGCAGCGCGACCGAGGGGGCTCGGACTGAAGCTTTCTTT.

There are a few counts of this clonotype. The chain combines TRBV6-2 or TRBV6-3 with TRBJ1-5, with a possible D match to TRBD1 (5 bases). The germline gives CDR1 MNHEY, CDR2 SVGEGT. Deletions cut 2 bases from V and 5 bases from J, with 16 bases between. This CDR3 contains 16 residues. The CDR3 here is CASSYGRPGPYQPQHF. The CDR3 nucleotides read TGTGCCAGCAGTTACGGCCGTCCAGGGCCGTATCAGCCCCAGCATTTT.

This clonotype was seen many times. The rearrangement uses TRBV30 and TRBJ1-1; the D is unclear. There are 13 residues in the CDR3. V dropped 2 bases and J dropped 0 bases, with 7 bases sitting between them. Germline CDR1 reads GTSNPN; CDR2 reads SVGIG (reference sequence). CDR3 bases: TGTGCCTGGAGTCGAGGCGTGAACACTGAAGCTTTCTTT. It codes for CAWSRGVNTEAFF.

The genes are TRBV19 and TRBJ1-6; D unresolved. The CDR3 consists of 13 residues. V was pared by 11 bases and J by 5 bases, with 13 bases between. Germline V lookup: CDR1 LNHDA, CDR2 SQIVND (reference sequence). The CDR3 loop reads CAVQGDNNSPLHF. For the CDR3, the DNA is TGTGCCGTTCAAGGAGATAATAATTCACCCCTCCACTTT.

This clonotype was counted only a few times. This chain joins TRBV7-2 and TRBJ2-1; D is uncertain. From germline, CDR1 is SGHTA and CDR2 FQGNSA. This CDR3 has 11 amino acids. The V gene lost 3 bases and the J gene lost 8 bases, with 5 bases spanning the gap. CDR3 coding DNA: TGTGCCAGCAGCTTGTGGGATGAGCAGTTCTTC. It translates to CASSLWDEQFF.

This chain joins TRBV27 and TRBJ2-1; 10 bases match TRBD2. In germline, CDR1 is MNHEY, CDR2 SMNVEV (reference sequence). Trimming cost V 3 bases and J 0 bases; bases outside gene matches: 11. The CDR3 consists of 19 residues. DNA of the CDR3: TGTGCCAGCAGTTTTGTTGGACTAGCGGTAGCGAGCTCCTACAATGAGCAGTTCTTC. Its translation: CASSFVGLAVASSYNEQFF.

This clonotype has a handful of counts. In DNA, the CDR3 is TGCAGTGCTAGAGTATCACCGGGACTGTACAATGAGCAGTTCTTC. Translating gives CSARVSPGLYNEQFF. The rearrangement joins TRBV20-1 to TRBJ2-1; D might be TRBD2 (6 bases). This CDR3 is 15 amino acids long. Trimming cost V 1 base and J 4 bases, with 14 bases left between them. In germline, CDR1 is DFQATT, CDR2 SNEGSKA (reference sequence).

This clonotype was seen ten or more times. This chain joins TRBV7-2 and TRBJ2-1; maybe TRBD1 (6 bases). Trimming pared 4 bases from V and 2 bases from J, leaving 12 bases between. Germline CDR1 is SGHTA and CDR2 is FQGNSA. The CDR3 consists of 15 residues. The CDR3 is CASSSAGTTYNEQFF. DNA of the CDR3: TGTGCCAGCAGCTCAGCCGGGACAACCTACAATGAGCAGTTCTTC.

This clonotype showed up many times. The chain carries TRBV3-1 and TRBJ1-1; a possible D gene is TRBD1 (6 bases). Germline lookup yields CDR1 LGHDT and CDR2 YNNKEL (reference sequence). V lost 4 bases to trimming and J lost 5 bases, with 8 bases between them. This CDR3 contains 12 residues. DNA of the CDR3: TGTGCCAGCAGCCGACAGGCTACTGAAGCTTTCTTT. Translated, it gives CASSRQATEAFF.

The chain links TRBV7-3 to TRBJ2-2, with a tentative D call TRBD2 (6 bases). The CDR3 length is 16 residues. The germline V gene has CDR1 SGHTA and CDR2 FQGTGA. V lost 3 bases and J 1 base, leaving 12 bases between the germline ends. The CDR3 sequence is CASSLTSYWNTGELFF. CDR3 sequence (DNA): TGTGCCAGCAGCTTGACTAGTTACTGGAACACCGGGGAGCTGTTTTTT.

This clonotype has more than one count but fewer than ten. This chain connects TRBV12-3 or TRBV12-4 to TRBJ2-1; D ambiguous. V gave up 3 bases and J gave up 4 bases, with 7 bases separating them. There are 13 residues in the CDR3. CDR3 sequence reads: CASSFYGYNEQFF. CDR3 sequence (DNA): TGTGCCAGCAGTTTTTACGGATACAATGAGCAGTTCTTC.

This clonotype appeared a few times. The J gene is TRBJ2-3, the V gene TRBV9, with a tentative D call TRBD2 (7 bases). This CDR3 is 16 amino acids long. V gave up 4 bases and J gave up 0 bases, with 15 bases separating them. Germline V gene lookup returns CDR1 SGDLS and CDR2 YYNGEE. In nucleotides, the CDR3 is TGTGCCAGCAGCTACCCCCGGGGGGCAAGCACAGATACGCAGTATTTT. Amino acid sequence: CASSYPRGASTDTQYF.

This clonotype was observed many times. This rearrangement joins TRBV11-2 to TRBJ2-5; 11 bases map to TRBD2. Germline CDR1 SGHAT, CDR2 FQNNGV. There are 13 residues in the CDR3. The V and J ends lost 5 bases and 13 bases, in that order; junction bases with no gene match: 9. CDR3 region: CASSPGLAGAGYF. CDR3 coding DNA: TGTGCCAGCAGCCCTGGACTAGCGGGCGCGGGGTACTTC. The full variable domain, its missing parts supplied by reference TRBV11-2 and TRBJ2-5, is EAGVAQSPRYKIIEKRQSVAFWCNPISGHATLYWYQQILGQGPKLLIQFQNNGVVDDSQLPKDRFSAERLKGVDSTLKIQPAKLEDSAVYLCASSPGLAGAGYFGPGTRLLVL.

A few counts support this clonotype. The gene calls are TRBV30 and TRBJ2-7; D unclear. Between the trimmed V and J ends, which lost 3 bases and 7 bases, there was a span of 13 bases. Germline V gene lookup returns CDR1 GTSNPN and CDR2 SVGIG (reference sequence). CDR3 size: 12 residues. The CDR3 spells CAWRHPFGEQYF. DNA for the CDR3: TGTGCCTGGAGGCACCCGTTTGGAGAGCAGTACTTC.

With regard to this clonotype: One junction end does not reproduce the germline sequence, and a read error may be involved. This chain connects TRBV12-3 or TRBV12-4 to TRBJ2-7, with TRBD2 matching over 15 bases. The CDR3 is 16 residues long. CDR3 nucleotides: TGTGCCAACAGTTTCGGGACTAGCGGGAGGTCTGCCGAGCAGTACTTC. Amino acid sequence: CANSFGTSGRSAEQYF.

This clonotype has at least ten counts. The chain is built from TRBV7-2 and TRBJ2-1; tentatively, D is TRBD2 (5 bases). V was cut by 5 bases and J by 5 bases, with 19 bases left in between. The CDR3 has 16 amino acids. CDR1 SGHTA and CDR2 FQGNSA come from the germline V gene. The CDR3 region has the DNA TGTGCCAGCAGCCTCCACGCCAGCGGAGTAAACAATGAGCAGTTCTTC. It is translated as CASSLHASGVNNEQFF.

The chain employs TRBV5-1 and TRBJ2-1; weak D call: TRBD2 (6 bases). Germline assignment: CDR1 SGHRS and CDR2 YFSETQ. The CDR3 loop spans 17 amino acids. Trimming removed 0 bases from V and 0 bases from J, with 13 bases in between. Here the CDR3 DNA reads TGCGCCAGCAGCTTGGAGGTCTCGGGACTCTCCTACAATGAGCAGTTCTTC. This translates into CASSLEVSGLSYNEQFF. Full variable domain (outside the CDR3, taken from reference TRBV5-1 and TRBJ2-1): KAGVTQTPRYLIKTRGQQVTLSCSPISGHRSVSWYQQTPGQGLQFLFEYFSETQRNKGNFPGRFSGRQFSNSRSEMNVSTLELGDSALYLCASSLEVSGLSYNEQFFGPGTRLTVL.

This clonotype was seen more than once but under ten times. The chain joins TRBV19 to TRBJ2-7; D possibly corresponds to TRBD2 (6 bases). The germline V and J ends were trimmed by 5 bases and 7 bases, with 12 bases remaining between them. This CDR3 spans 12 amino acids. Per the germline V gene, CDR1 is LNHDA and CDR2 is SQIVND (reference sequence). The DNA for the CDR3 is TGTGCCAGTAGTGGTAACGGACTAGAGCAGTACTTC. This gives the protein CASSGNGLEQYF.

The sample holds one count of this clonotype. Likely a read error: the CDR3 ends without its conserved phenylalanine or tryptophan. This chain uses TRBV6-2 or TRBV6-3 with TRBJ2-1; 14 bases match TRBD2. Germline CDR1 MNHEY, CDR2 SVGEGT. The CDR3 extends over 21 amino acids. With V trimmed by 2 bases and J by 0 bases, 12 bases remained unmatched. In DNA form, the CDR3 reads TGTGCCAGCAGTTACCGAGGGGGGACTAGCGGGAGTAGGAGCTCCTACAATGAGCAGTTCTCC. Amino acids: CASSYRGGTSGSRSSYNEQFS.

The chain combines TRBV6-1 with TRBJ2-2, with a tentative D call TRBD2 (6 bases). The CDR3 length is 14 residues. The germline CDR1 and CDR2 sequences are MNHNS and SASEGT. V was shortened by 8 bases and J by 3 bases, with 13 bases between the two germline ends. The CDR3 sequence: CASYPGVDTGELFF. The CDR3 DNA follows: TGTGCCAGCTATCCGGGGGTGGACACCGGGGAGCTGTTTTTT.